This T cell receptor (beta chain) is drawn from a study of blood T cell repertoires in COVID-19. The CDR3 runs to 15 residues. V was pared by 2 bases and J by 0 bases, with 4 bases of the junction left unmatched. Germline CDR1 is GTSNPN and CDR2 is SVGIG (reference sequence). Some clones are missing from TCRdb's copy, which holds only in-frame ones; the method was immunoSEQ multiplex PCR. In the table there are about 210,000 clones, about 91% of which are singletons. The sequenced sample consisted of peripheral blood. The chain recombines TRBV30 with TRBJ1-5; 7 bases fit TRBD1. This receptor was identified in a man aged 25 to 40 with acute or convalescent COVID-19. The CDR3 loop reads CAWSLGDSSNQPQHF. CDR3 sequence (DNA): TGTGCCTGGAGTCTAGGGGACAGTAGCAATCAGCCCCAGCATTTT.